This is a list of T cell receptor beta chains from one sample in a study of T cells after yellow fever vaccination. TCRdb re-analysed the 5' RACE reads in MiXCR, keeping a single row per CDR3 protein. The sample has just under 600,000 distinct CDR3 sequences, about 13% seen once. Sequencing used PBMCs, obtained on the day of the yellow fever booster vaccination. Receptors originate from a man aged 25 to 45 who received the YFV17D yellow fever vaccine. The conserved cysteine and the conserved F or W are not part of the CDR3 here. Each record gives: J gene, V gene, CDR3 protein.

TRBJ2-7 TRBV7-9 ASSGSLRDGSYEQY
TRBJ2-1 TRBV29-1 SPCRHNEQF
TRBJ2-3 TRBV7-6 ASSLGIGTAPPDTQY
TRBJ1-1 TRBV6-5 ASSYLWGTLETEAF
TRBJ2-1 TRBV20-1 SARGPQGTYNEQF
TRBJ2-5 TRBV29-1 SGTSGLTQY
TRBJ2-3 TRBV12-3/TRBV12-4 ASSLSEMDTQY
TRBJ2-5 TRBV24-1 ATSEGTAQETQY
TRBJ2-1 TRBV24-1 ATSLGGSYNEQF
TRBJ1-1 TRBV6-1 ASSEVGAAF
TRBJ2-1 TRBV11-2 ASSLDATSGFYNEQF
TRBJ1-5 TRBV6-1 ASLWGSGNQPQH
TRBJ1-6 TRBV9 ASSAREPPYNSPLH
TRBJ2-7 TRBV6-5 ASSYSIGVGFYEQY
TRBJ2-2 TRBV2 ASSDAGGSNTGELF
TRBJ2-2 TRBV5-1 ASSHRLQANTGELF
TRBJ2-7 TRBV5-4 ASSWGEYEQY
TRBJ1-2 TRBV20-1 SATGRGYGYT
TRBJ2-7 TRBV7-3 ASSSLGSGDEQY
TRBJ2-4 TRBV28 ASEGQAGNIQY
TRBJ2-2 TRBV7-2 ASSPTGLLNTGELF
TRBJ2-1 TRBV30 AWSVSGPGPQF
TRBJ2-5 TRBV10-2 ASSEVAEETQY
TRBJ2-1 TRBV12-1 ASSEIGGPGNEQF
TRBJ2-7 TRBV5-1 ASRNGTSGTYEQY
TRBJ2-7 TRBV10-3 AISETPVINYEQY
- TRBV30 AWSVRLAGGPHEQY
TRBJ1-5 TRBV3-1 ASSQWDQNQPQH
TRBJ2-1 TRBV11-2 ASSLLPADSYNEQF
TRBJ2-3 TRBV2 ASKDRSTDTQY
TRBJ2-5 TRBV7-8 ASSLAWREAQETQY
TRBJ2-1 TRBV19 ASMGLAGGSYNEQF
TRBJ2-1 TRBV14 ASSSPSDSLYNEQF
TRBJ1-1 TRBV5-4 ASSFWEGGNTEAF
TRBJ1-6 TRBV7-2 ASSTEGRAGSPLH
TRBJ2-1 TRBV28 ASIGGRFYNEQF
TRBJ2-3 TRBV20-1 SASGLAVTDTQY
TRBJ2-3 TRBV20-1 SASSRGPSDTQY
TRBJ2-3 TRBV5-1 ASSFETDTQY
TRBJ2-1 TRBV29-1 SVVARTVQNEQF
TRBJ2-7 TRBV7-2 ASGGVGLWEQY
TRBJ2-1 TRBV29-1 SVAPSGSVYNEQF
TRBJ1-5 TRBV25-1 ASSRQGVAQPQH
TRBJ2-1 TRBV6-1 ASSPEYRVNEQF
TRBJ2-7 TRBV6-8 ASSGAGPSYEQY
TRBJ2-2 TRBV6-5 ASSYSRYTGELF
TRBJ1-1 TRBV10-3 AIMPTENTEAF
TRBJ2-7 TRBV12-3/TRBV12-4 ASSFFSGSARDEQY
TRBJ2-7 TRBV7-6 ASSPELLAASYEQY
TRBJ2-7 TRBV20-1 SARDKTYEQY
TRBJ2-5 TRBV7-2 ASSLLTFGETQY
TRBJ2-5 TRBV5-1 ASSLLGVEQETQY
TRBJ2-7 TRBV5-5 ASSRAKSVD
TRBJ2-2 TRBV7-8 ASLPSGNTGELF